This TCR beta chain is from a study of cytomegalovirus exposure and HLA in healthy donors. Whole-study findings and limits: Usually a TCR sequence was rare, but some public TCRs were found in many donors.

Germline CDR1 and CDR2: LNHDA and SQIVND (reference sequence). Trimming took 3 bases from V and 5 from J, leaving 7 bases between them. The CDR3 loop spans 12 amino acids. Data came from immunoSEQ multiplex PCR; TCRdb stores just in-frame clones and leaves some out. The profile shows more than 110,000 clones, approximately 85% of them singletons. Separate from the approximately 700-subject first cohort was the approximately 120-subject validation cohort, to which the donors belonged. This clone was detected only a few times. Its matching antigen is unknown. Within the sample, other DNA sequences also encode this same CDR3.

The TCR originated in a woman in her 30s in good health and CMV-seronegative. The sample comprised PBMCs. This chain links TRBV19 with TRBJ1-2; possibly TRBD1 for D (5 bases). This CDR3 reads CASSITGYGYTF. The CDR3 DNA reads as TGTGCCAGTAGTATCACAGGTTATGGCTACACCTTC.